This is a list of T cell receptor beta chains from one sample in a study of T-cell reconstitution after alpha-beta-depleted transplantation in children. MiXCR, run by TCRdb on the PCR reads, gives a single entry per CDR3 protein. The sample holds approximately 200,000 distinct CDR3 sequences, about 6% seen once. The sample in question was PBMCs, obtained before TCRalphabeta/CD19-depleted stem cell transplant. These receptors were obtained from a girl in the first two years of life with combined immunodeficiency, due to receive a stem cell transplant. The CDR3 runs from the conserved cysteine through the conserved F or W. Each record gives: V gene, D gene, clone size, J gene, CDR3 protein, CDR3 DNA. A D gene is named only where the DNA matches it firmly. The size of a clone is reported for some rows only, either as once, few or many, or as a class for expanded clones.

V: TRBV25-1
D: NA
size: many
J: TRBJ2-3
CDR3: CASSELRATDTQYF
DNA: TGTGCCAGCAGTGAGTTAAGGGCCACAGATACGCAGTATTTT

V: TRBV18
D: NA
size: many
J: TRBJ2-1
CDR3: CASSPGLYNEQFF
DNA: TGTGCCAGCTCACCGGGACTGTACAATGAGCAGTTCTTC

V: TRBV6-2/TRBV6-3
D: NA
size: many
J: TRBJ2-7
CDR3: CASSYSKGHLYEQYF
DNA: TGTGCCAGCAGTTACTCTAAGGGGCATCTCTACGAGCAGTACTTC

V: TRBV7-8
D: NA
size: many
J: TRBJ2-7
CDR3: CASSLGRFSYEQYF
DNA: TGTGCCAGCAGCTTAGGCAGGTTTTCCTACGAGCAGTACTTC

V: TRBV12-3/TRBV12-4
D: NA
size: many
J: TRBJ2-5
CDR3: CASSPSQLGRETQYF
DNA: TGTGCCAGCAGTCCCTCCCAGCTGGGGCGCGAGACCCAGTACTTC

V: TRBV28
D: TRBD2
size: many
J: TRBJ2-7
CDR3: CASSLWSAGVYEQYF
DNA: TGTGCCAGCAGTTTATGGTCAGCGGGAGTTTACGAGCAGTACTTC

V: TRBV6-1
D: NA
size: many
J: TRBJ1-1
CDR3: CASRWTPMNTEAFF
DNA: TGTGCCAGCAGATGGACACCCATGAACACTGAAGCTTTCTTT

V: TRBV29-1
D: NA
size: many
J: TRBJ1-2
CDR3: CSDYLGGYGYTF
DNA: TGCAGCGACTACTTAGGTGGCTATGGCTACACCTTC

V: TRBV29-1
D: TRBD1
size: many
J: TRBJ1-1
CDR3: CSADRGLDTEAFF
DNA: TGCAGCGCCGACAGGGGGCTGGACACTGAAGCTTTCTTT

V: TRBV9
D: TRBD1
size: many
J: TRBJ2-7
CDR3: CASSSATGGEQYF
DNA: TGTGCCAGCAGCTCCGCGACAGGGGGCGAGCAGTACTTC

V: TRBV20-1
D: NA
size: many
J: TRBJ1-3
CDR3: CSARVVGASGNTIYF
DNA: TGCAGTGCTAGAGTTGTAGGAGCGTCCGGAAACACCATATATTTT

V: TRBV6-5
D: TRBD1
size: many
J: TRBJ2-7
CDR3: CASSSTPGQLYEQYF
DNA: TGTGCCAGCAGTAGTACTCCGGGACAGCTCTACGAGCAGTACTTC

V: TRBV4-3
D: TRBD2
size: NA
J: TRBJ2-7
CDR3: CASSQDVTGLAHEQYF
DNA: TGCGCCAGCAGCCAAGATGTAACCGGACTAGCCCACGAGCAGTACTTC

V: TRBV4-2
D: TRBD2
size: many
J: TRBJ2-7
CDR3: CASSQGVFSGSDEQYF
DNA: TGTGCCAGCAGCCAAGGAGTTTTTAGCGGGTCGGACGAGCAGTACTTC

V: TRBV27
D: TRBD2
size: many
J: TRBJ2-7
CDR3: CASGWGGGAYEQYF
DNA: TGTGCCAGCGGATGGGGCGGGGGGGCGTACGAGCAGTACTTC

V: TRBV24-1
D: NA
size: many
J: TRBJ2-2
CDR3: CATSEGGTNTGELFF
DNA: TGTGCCACCAGTGAAGGCGGGACGAACACCGGGGAGCTGTTTTTT

V: TRBV28
D: TRBD1
size: many
J: TRBJ1-6
CDR3: CASSLQGAYNSPLHF
DNA: TGTGCCAGCAGTTTACAGGGGGCGTATAATTCACCCCTCCACTTT

V: TRBV29-1
D: TRBD1
size: many
J: TRBJ2-7
CDR3: CSVENPGTGLSPYSYEQYF
DNA: TGCAGCGTTGAAAACCCCGGGACAGGACTCTCCCCCTACTCCTACGAGCAGTACTTC

V: TRBV6-6
D: NA
size: many
J: TRBJ2-7
CDR3: CASSPGHAYEQYF
DNA: TGTGCCAGCAGTCCGGGACACGCCTACGAGCAGTACTTC

V: TRBV6-6
D: NA
size: many
J: TRBJ2-7
CDR3: CASSYWDEQYF
DNA: TGTGCCAGCAGTTATTGGGACGAGCAGTACTTC

V: TRBV5-5
D: NA
size: many
J: TRBJ1-1
CDR3: CASSLGTLQPLNTEAFF
DNA: TGTGCCAGCAGCTTGGGGACCTTACAGCCCCTGAACACTGAAGCTTTCTTT

V: TRBV11-1
D: TRBD1
size: many
J: TRBJ1-2
CDR3: CASKVISAGTDVNYGYTF
DNA: TGTGCCAGTAAAGTTATTTCGGCCGGGACAGACGTTAACTATGGCTACACCTTC

V: TRBV15
D: TRBD2
size: many
J: TRBJ2-3
CDR3: CATSRDPSGRPTDTQYF
DNA: TGTGCCACCAGCAGAGATCCTAGCGGGAGACCCACAGATACGCAGTATTTT

V: TRBV29-1
D: NA
size: many
J: TRBJ1-2
CDR3: CSVVTVTNYGYTF
DNA: TGCAGCGTCGTGACAGTCACTAACTATGGCTACACCTTC

V: TRBV7-8
D: NA
size: many
J: TRBJ2-5
CDR3: CASSLAVGGVQETQYF
DNA: TGTGCCAGCAGCTTAGCGGTAGGAGGAGTCCAAGAGACCCAGTACTTC

V: TRBV2
D: NA
size: NA
J: TRBJ1-1
CDR3: CASGGGVSEAFF
DNA: TGTGCCAGCGGGGGGGGGGTATCTGAAGCTTTCTTT

V: TRBV5-1
D: NA
size: many
J: TRBJ2-3
CDR3: CASSQEVAIGPDTQYF
DNA: TGCGCCAGCAGCCAGGAGGTAGCAATCGGCCCAGATACGCAGTATTTT

V: TRBV20-1
D: TRBD2
size: few
J: TRBJ2-7
CDR3: CSASLAGDYEQYF
DNA: TGCAGTGCTAGTCTAGCGGGGGACTACGAGCAGTACTTC